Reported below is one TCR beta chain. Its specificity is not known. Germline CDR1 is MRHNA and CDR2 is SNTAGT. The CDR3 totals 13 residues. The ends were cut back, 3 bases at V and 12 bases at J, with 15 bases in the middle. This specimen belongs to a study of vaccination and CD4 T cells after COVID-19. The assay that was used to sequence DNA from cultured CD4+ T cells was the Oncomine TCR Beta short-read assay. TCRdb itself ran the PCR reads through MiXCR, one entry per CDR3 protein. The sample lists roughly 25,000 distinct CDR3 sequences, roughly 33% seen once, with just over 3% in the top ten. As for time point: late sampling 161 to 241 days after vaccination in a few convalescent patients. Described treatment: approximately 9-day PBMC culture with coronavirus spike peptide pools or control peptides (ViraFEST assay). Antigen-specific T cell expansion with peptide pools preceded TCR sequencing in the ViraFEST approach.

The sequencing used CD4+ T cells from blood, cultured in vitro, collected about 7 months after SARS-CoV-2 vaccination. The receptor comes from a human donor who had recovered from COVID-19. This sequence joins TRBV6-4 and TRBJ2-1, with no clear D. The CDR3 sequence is CASSEELSTWQFF. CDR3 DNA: TGTGCCAGCAGTGAAGAGCTATCAACATGGCAGTTCTTC.